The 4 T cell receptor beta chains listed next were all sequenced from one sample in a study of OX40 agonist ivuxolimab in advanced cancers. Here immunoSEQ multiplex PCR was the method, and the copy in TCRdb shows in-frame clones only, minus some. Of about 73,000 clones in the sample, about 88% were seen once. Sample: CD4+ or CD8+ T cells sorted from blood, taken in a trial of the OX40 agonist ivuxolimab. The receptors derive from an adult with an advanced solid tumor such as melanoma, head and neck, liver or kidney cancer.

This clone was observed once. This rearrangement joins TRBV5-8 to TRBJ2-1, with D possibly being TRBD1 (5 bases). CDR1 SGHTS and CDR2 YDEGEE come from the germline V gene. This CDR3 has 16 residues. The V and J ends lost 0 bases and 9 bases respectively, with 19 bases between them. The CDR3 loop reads CASSLANPGLRGEQFF. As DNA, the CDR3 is TGTGCCAGCAGCTTGGCCAACCCAGGGCTGAGAGGTGAGCAGTTCTTC.

DNA for the CDR3: TGTGCCTGGAGTGTCCTAGGGGACGGTGAAGCTTTCTTT. This codes for CAWSVLGDGEAFF. This chain uses TRBV30 with TRBJ1-1; TRBD1 is a possible D gene (5 bases). The CDR3 is made up of 13 amino acids. In germline, CDR1 is GTSNPN, CDR2 SVGIG (reference sequence). Trimming removed 0 bases from V and 7 bases from J, with 12 bases in between. Together with reference TRBV30 and TRBJ1-1, the CDR3 gives the full variable domain: SQTIHQWPATLVQPVGSPLSLECTVEGTSNPNLYWYRQAAGRGLQLLFYSVGIGQISSEVPQNLSASRPQDRQFILSSKKLLLSDSGFYLCAWSVLGDGEAFFGQGTRLTVV.

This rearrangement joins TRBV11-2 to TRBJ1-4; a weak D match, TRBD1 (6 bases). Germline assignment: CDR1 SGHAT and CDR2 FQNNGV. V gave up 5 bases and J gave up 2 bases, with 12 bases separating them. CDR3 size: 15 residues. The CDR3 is CASSLHRATNEKLFF. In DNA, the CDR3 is TGTGCCAGCAGCCTCCACAGGGCGACTAATGAAAAACTGTTTTTT.

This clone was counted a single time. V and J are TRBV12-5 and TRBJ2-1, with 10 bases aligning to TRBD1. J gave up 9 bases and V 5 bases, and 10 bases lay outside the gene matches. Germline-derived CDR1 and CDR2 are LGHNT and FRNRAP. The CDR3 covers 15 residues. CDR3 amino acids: CASGKTDRGRGEQFF. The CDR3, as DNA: TGTGCTAGTGGTAAAACCGACAGGGGGCGAGGTGAGCAGTTCTTC.